A single sample gave rise to the 8 T cell receptor beta chains below, sequenced in a study of blood T cell repertoires in COVID-19 (dated by TCRdb to the early 2020s). Library creation used the immunoSEQ multiplex PCR assay. TCRdb's version of the immuneACCESS table is confined to in-frame rearrangements and falls short of the full clone set. An unresolved V gene accounts for under half of the shortfall where checked; the remainder is of unknown origin. Counted in this sample were around 250,000 clones; 82% of them appeared once. Around 3.3% of the sample is in the top ten clones. The sample comprised peripheral blood. The receptors originated from a woman aged 18-35 years with acute or convalescent COVID-19.

In nucleotides, the CDR3 is TGCAGCGCAAGAGACGGAAGACAGGCCTACGAGCAGTACTTC. This translates into CSARDGRQAYEQYF. The V gene is TRBV29-1, the J gene TRBJ2-7; a weak D match, TRBD1 (6 bases). Trimming stripped 7 bases from V and 2 bases from J, with 18 bases between. Germline CDR1 is SQVTM and CDR2 is ANQGSEA. This CDR3 has 14 amino acids.

J is TRBJ1-5 and V is TRBV19; D possibly corresponds to TRBD1 (6 bases). The CDR3 loop spans 15 amino acids. From germline, CDR1 is LNHDA and CDR2 SQIVND (reference sequence). The V end lost 0 bases, the J end lost 2 bases, and 8 bases lay between the germline ends. CDR3 DNA sequence: TGTGCCAGTAGTATAGATCGGACAGGCAATCAGCCCCAGCATTTT. It encodes CASSIDRTGNQPQHF.

The chain recombines TRBV27 with TRBJ1-1, with D possibly TRBD1 on 5 matching bases. V lost 3 bases and J 0 bases, leaving 17 bases between the germline ends. The V gene's germline CDR1 is MNHEY and CDR2 SMNVEV (reference sequence). CDR3 size: 17 residues. CDR3 sequence reads: CASSLVAGRGMNTEAFF. The CDR3 DNA is TGTGCCAGCAGTTTGGTCGCGGGGCGCGGGATGAACACTGAAGCTTTCTTT.

The chain carries TRBV6-5 and TRBJ2-7, with a possible D match to TRBD2 (6 bases). Trimming shortened V by 8 bases and J by 7 bases, and 15 bases separated the two germline ends. The CDR3 runs 12 residues. Germline V gene data show CDR1 as MNHEY and CDR2 as SVGAGI. The CDR3: CASWGDSTEQYF. CDR3 coding DNA: TGTGCCAGCTGGGGGGACTCTACTGAGCAGTACTTC.

The gene calls are TRBV2 and TRBJ2-7; possible D gene TRBD2, 6 bases. There are 16 residues in the CDR3. Trimming removed 0 bases from V and 3 bases from J, with 15 bases in between. Germline assignment: CDR1 SNHLY and CDR2 FYNNEI. CDR3 DNA: TGTGCCAGCAGTGAAGCGGGACTCGTTGGAGGCTACGAGCAGTACTTC. Its protein product is CASSEAGLVGGYEQYF. The variable domain in full, with the rest retrieved from reference TRBV2 and TRBJ2-7, is EPEVTQTPSHQVTQMGQEVILRCVPISNHLYFYWYRQILGQKVEFLVSFYNNEISEKSEIFDDQFSVERPDGSNFTLKIRSTKLEDSAMYFCASSEAGLVGGYEQYFGPGTRLTVT.

Only one count was recorded for this clone. V usage is TRBV6-5 and J usage is TRBJ1-1; D gene unclear. Germline V lookup: CDR1 MNHEY, CDR2 SVGAGI. The CDR3 extends over 16 amino acids. V gave up 0 bases and J gave up 1 base, with 12 bases separating them. The CDR3 here is CASSYSSGQANTEAFF. CDR3 nucleotides: TGTGCCAGCAGTTACTCGAGTGGGCAGGCGAACACTGAAGCTTTCTTT.

The V and J genes are TRBV5-1 and TRBJ2-3; perhaps TRBD1 as D (5 bases). V was pared by 0 bases and J by 0 bases, with 11 bases between. CDR3 length equals 16 residues. Germline V lookup: CDR1 SGHRS, CDR2 YFSETQ. CDR3 in amino acids: CASSLGAGPSTDTQYF. CDR3 nucleotides: TGCGCCAGCAGCTTGGGGGCAGGGCCTAGCACAGATACGCAGTATTTT.

In its sample, this clone was seen a few times. This sequence joins TRBV4-2 and TRBJ2-7; a possible D gene is TRBD2 (5 bases). V was shortened by 8 bases and J by 3 bases, with 17 bases between the two germline ends. Germline CDR1 LGHNA, CDR2 YNFKEQ. This CDR3 has 14 residues. The CDR3 loop is CASASSEGVYEQYF. The CDR3 DNA reads TGTGCCAGCGCCTCCAGCGAGGGCGTCTACGAGCAGTACTTC.